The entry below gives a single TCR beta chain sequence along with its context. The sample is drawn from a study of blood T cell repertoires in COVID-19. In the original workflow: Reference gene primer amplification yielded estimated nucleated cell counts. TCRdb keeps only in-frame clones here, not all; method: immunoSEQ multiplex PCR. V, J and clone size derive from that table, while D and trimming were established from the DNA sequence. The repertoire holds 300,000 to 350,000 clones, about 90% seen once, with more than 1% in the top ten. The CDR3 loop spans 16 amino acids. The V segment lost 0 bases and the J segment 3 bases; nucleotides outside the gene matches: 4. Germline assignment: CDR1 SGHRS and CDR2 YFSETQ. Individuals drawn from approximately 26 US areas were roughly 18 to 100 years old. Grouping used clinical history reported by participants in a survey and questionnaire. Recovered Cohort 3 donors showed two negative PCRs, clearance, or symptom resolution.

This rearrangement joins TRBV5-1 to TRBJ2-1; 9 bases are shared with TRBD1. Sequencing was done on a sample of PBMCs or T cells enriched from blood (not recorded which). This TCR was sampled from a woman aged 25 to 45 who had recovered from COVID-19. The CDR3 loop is CASSLGTGQGYNEQFF. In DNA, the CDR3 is TGCGCCAGCAGCTTGGGGACGGGACAGGGCTACAATGAGCAGTTCTTC.